The rows below give T cell receptor beta chains drawn from one sample of a study of T cell changes during pregnancy in multiple sclerosis. Sequenced by immunoSEQ multiplex PCR; TCRdb stores in-frame clones only, minus some. Of 80,000 to 130,000 clones in the sample, 90% to 95% are singletons; the top ten hold approximately 0.88%. The sample in question was peripheral blood, obtained before pregnancy. These receptors were obtained from a female donor with multiple sclerosis, enrolled in a pregnancy study. CDR3s include the opening cysteine and the closing phenylalanine or tryptophan. The order of the fields is clone size, J gene, D gene, V gene, CDR3 DNA, CDR3 protein. A D gene is named only where the DNA matches it firmly. Expanded clones are given a class, and other clones once, few, many or no size at all.

>-|TRBJ2-1|TRBD1|TRBV6-5
TGTGCCAGCAGTCCCGACAGGGACCCCTACAATGAGCAGTTCTTC
CASSPDRDPYNEQFF
>-|TRBJ2-2|TRBD2|TRBV14
TGTGCCAGCAGCCAAGTGGAGACTAGCGGGACCCCGAACACCGGGGAGCTGTTTTTT
CASSQVETSGTPNTGELFF
>-|TRBJ2-1|-|TRBV5-1
TGCGCCAGCAGCTCCTACGGACTAAACTATGGGTACAATGAGCAGTTCTTC
CASSSYGLNYGYNEQFF
>-|TRBJ2-2|TRBD2|TRBV10-1
TGCGCCAGCAGTGAGACTAGCGGGAGGACCGGGGAGCTGTTTTTT
CASSETSGRTGELFF
>-|TRBJ2-7|-|TRBV5-1
TGCGCCAGCAGCTCCTCCCTCGAGCAGTACTTC
CASSSSLEQYF
>-|TRBJ1-3|TRBD1|TRBV11-3
TGTGCCAGCAGCTTAGAAACAGGGGGCACAAACACCATATATTTT
CASSLETGGTNTIYF
>-|TRBJ2-7|TRBD2|TRBV6-1
TGTGCCAGCAGTGAAGCGGGAGGGGAGTACGAGCAGTACTTC
CASSEAGGEYEQYF
>-|TRBJ1-1|-|TRBV27
TGTGCCAGCAGTCGACAGAACATGAACACTGAAGCTTTCTTT
CASSRQNMNTEAFF
>once|TRBJ2-1|TRBD2|TRBV10-1
TGCGCCAGCAGCCCGGGACTAGCGGAGTACAATGAGCAGTTCTTC
CASSPGLAEYNEQFF
>-|TRBJ2-1|TRBD2|TRBV11-2
TGTGCCAGCAGCCGCCGAGCTCGGCTAGCGGACTACAATGAGCAGTTCTTC
CASSRRARLADYNEQFF
>-|TRBJ2-3|TRBD2|TRBV13
TGTGCCAGCAGCCCGACTCCGGGACTAGCGACGTGGGAGGGAGATACGCAGTATTTT
CASSPTPGLATWEGDTQYF
>-|TRBJ2-1|-|TRBV29-1
TGCAGCGCCGGACGTCTAGGGGGGGGTCGTGAGGGGTACAATGAGCAGTTCTTC
CSAGRLGGGREGYNEQFF
>-|TRBJ2-7|TRBD1|TRBV6-6
TGTGCCAGCAGTTACTCCCCCGGACAGGACCACGAGCAGTACTTC
CASSYSPGQDHEQYF
>once|TRBJ2-2|TRBD2|TRBV2
TGTGCCAGCACCCGGACTAGCGGGCGGAACACCGGGGAGCTGTTTTTT
CASTRTSGRNTGELFF
>few|TRBJ1-2|-|TRBV6-6
TGTGCCAGCAGTTACTCCCAGGGTACTAACTATGGCTACACCTTC
CASSYSQGTNYGYTF
>-|TRBJ2-6|-|TRBV19
TGTGCCAGTAGTATGGGTGTGGGGGCTGCGGGGGCCAACGTCCTGACTTTC
CASSMGVGAAGANVLTF
>-|TRBJ1-5|-|TRBV19
TGTGCCACCCAGGGGTTGGTAAGCAATCAGCCCCAGCATTTT
CATQGLVSNQPQHF
>once|TRBJ2-7|-|TRBV5-6
TGTGCCAGCAGCTTAGGAGGAGGCGAGCAGTACTTC
CASSLGGGEQYF
>-|TRBJ2-7|TRBD1|TRBV7-3
TGTGCCAGCAGCTTAACCGACAGGGTGTACCGCTACGAGCAGTACTTC
CASSLTDRVYRYEQYF
>few|TRBJ1-1|-|TRBV30
TGTGCCTGGAGTGAAGGCGGGTGGACTGAAGCTTTCTTT
CAWSEGGWTEAFF
>-|TRBJ2-1|-|TRBV27
TGTGCCAGCAGTCCCTGGGGGGAAGGGGCTTACTACAATGAGCAGTTCTTC
CASSPWGEGAYYNEQFF
>-|TRBJ2-1|TRBD2|TRBV7-6
TGTGCCAGCAGCCCGGCCTATAGCGGGAGCGTCTACAATGAGCAGTTCTTC
CASSPAYSGSVYNEQFF
>-|TRBJ2-7|-|TRBV27
TGTGCCAGCAGTTTACGACAGTACCGGGACATTAACGAGCAGTACTTC
CASSLRQYRDINEQYF
>-|TRBJ1-2|-|TRBV19
TGTGCCGCGCGGGAAACAGGCCGCCGCTATGGCTACACCTTC
CAARETGRRYGYTF
>-|TRBJ2-5|-|TRBV6-5
TGTGCCAGCAGTTACTCAACCCAGGGGGAGACCCAGTACTTC
CASSYSTQGETQYF
>-|TRBJ2-7|-|TRBV30
TGTGCCTGGAGTGTACGCGGCCGGAGCTCCTACGAGCAGTACTTC
CAWSVRGRSSYEQYF
>-|TRBJ1-2|TRBD1|TRBV7-9
TGTGCCAGCAGCCACCGGGACAGGGGGTTCAGCGGCTACACCTTC
CASSHRDRGFSGYTF
>-|TRBJ2-2|-|TRBV11-3
TGTGCCAGCAGCTCCCAGGGCACCGGGGAGCTGTTTTTT
CASSSQGTGELFF
>-|TRBJ2-3|TRBD1|TRBV27
TGTGCCAGCATAGGCGTCCACCGGGACAGGGGAACAGATACGCAGTATTTT
CASIGVHRDRGTDTQYF
>-|TRBJ1-1|TRBD1|TRBV11-1
TGTGCCAGCAGCCAGGACAGGGGGTCTGAAGCTTTCTTT
CASSQDRGSEAFF
>-|TRBJ2-6|-|TRBV5-1
TGCGCCAGCAGCTTGACAGGGCGCCCGTCGGGGGCCAACGTCCTGACTTTC
CASSLTGRPSGANVLTF
>-|TRBJ1-1|TRBD1|TRBV18
TGTGCCAGCTCACCAGGGACAGCTGAAGCTTTCTTT
CASSPGTAEAFF